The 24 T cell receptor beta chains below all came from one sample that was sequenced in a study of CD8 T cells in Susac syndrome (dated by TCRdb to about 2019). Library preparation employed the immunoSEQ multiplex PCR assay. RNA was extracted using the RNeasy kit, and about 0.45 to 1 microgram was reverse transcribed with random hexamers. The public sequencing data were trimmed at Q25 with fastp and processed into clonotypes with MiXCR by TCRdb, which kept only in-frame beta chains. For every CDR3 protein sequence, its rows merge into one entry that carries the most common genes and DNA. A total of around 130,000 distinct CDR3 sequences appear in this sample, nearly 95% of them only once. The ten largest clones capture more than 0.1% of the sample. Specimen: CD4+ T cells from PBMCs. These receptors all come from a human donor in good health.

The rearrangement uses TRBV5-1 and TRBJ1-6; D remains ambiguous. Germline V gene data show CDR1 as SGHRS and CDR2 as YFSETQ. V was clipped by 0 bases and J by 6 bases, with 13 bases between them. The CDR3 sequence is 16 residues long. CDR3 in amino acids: CASSLAGQQFNSPLHF. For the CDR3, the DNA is TGCGCCAGCAGCTTGGCGGGTCAGCAATTTAATTCACCCCTCCACTTT.

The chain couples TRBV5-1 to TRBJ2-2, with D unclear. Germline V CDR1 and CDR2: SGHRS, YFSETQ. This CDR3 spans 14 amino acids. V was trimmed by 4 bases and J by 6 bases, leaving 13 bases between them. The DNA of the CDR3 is TGCGCCAGCAGCCCCACCGGACCCCCCGGGGAGCTGTTTTTT. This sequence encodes CASSPTGPPGELFF.

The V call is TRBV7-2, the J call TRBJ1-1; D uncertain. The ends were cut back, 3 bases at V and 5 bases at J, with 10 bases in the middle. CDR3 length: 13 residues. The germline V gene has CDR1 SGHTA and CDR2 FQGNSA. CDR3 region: CASSFGGRTEAFF. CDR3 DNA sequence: TGTGCCAGCAGCTTCGGTGGCCGTACTGAAGCTTTCTTT.

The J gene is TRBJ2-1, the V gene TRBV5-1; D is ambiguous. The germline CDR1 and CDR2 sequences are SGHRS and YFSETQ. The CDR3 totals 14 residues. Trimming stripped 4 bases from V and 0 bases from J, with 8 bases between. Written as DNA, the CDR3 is TGCGCCAGCAGCCCCCCATCCTCCTACAATGAGCAGTTCTTC. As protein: CASSPPSSYNEQFF.

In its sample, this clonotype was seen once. The CDR3 here is CASSPQRQGNGVGELFF. CDR3 DNA: TGTGCCAGCTCACCCCAAAGGCAGGGTAACGGCGTCGGGGAGCTGTTTTTT. V and J are TRBV18 and TRBJ2-2, with D perhaps TRBD1 (5 bases). V dropped 3 bases and J dropped 7 bases, with 21 bases sitting between them. This CDR3 is built from 17 residues. CDR1 is KGHSH, CDR2 LQKENI, per germline. The entire variable domain, with the rest obtained from reference TRBV18 and TRBJ2-2, is as follows: NAGVMQNPRHLVRRRGQEARLRCSPMKGHSHVYWYRQLPEEGLKFMVYLQKENIIDESGMPKERFSAEFPKEGPSILRIQQVVRGDSAAYFCASSPQRQGNGVGELFFGEGSRLTVL.

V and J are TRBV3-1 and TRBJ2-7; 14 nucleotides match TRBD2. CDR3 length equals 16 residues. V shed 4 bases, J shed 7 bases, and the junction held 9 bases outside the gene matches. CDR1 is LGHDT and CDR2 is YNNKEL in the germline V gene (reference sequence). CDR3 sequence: CASSLGLAGGVVEQYF. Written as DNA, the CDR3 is TGTGCCAGCAGCCTTGGACTAGCGGGAGGAGTGGTAGAGCAGTACTTC.

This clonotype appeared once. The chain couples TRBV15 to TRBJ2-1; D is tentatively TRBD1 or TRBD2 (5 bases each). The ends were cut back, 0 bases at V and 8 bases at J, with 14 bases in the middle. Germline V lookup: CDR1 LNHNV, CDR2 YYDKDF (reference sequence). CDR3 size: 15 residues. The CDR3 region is CATSRDATLGDEQFF. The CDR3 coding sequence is TGTGCCACCAGCAGAGATGCGACCCTGGGGGATGAGCAGTTCTTC.

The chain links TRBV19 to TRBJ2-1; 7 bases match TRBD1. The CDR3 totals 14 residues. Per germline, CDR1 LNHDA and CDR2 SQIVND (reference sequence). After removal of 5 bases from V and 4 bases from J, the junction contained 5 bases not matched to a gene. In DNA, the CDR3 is TGTGCCAGTAGTCAACGACAGGGTTACAATGAGCAGTTCTTC. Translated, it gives CASSQRQGYNEQFF.

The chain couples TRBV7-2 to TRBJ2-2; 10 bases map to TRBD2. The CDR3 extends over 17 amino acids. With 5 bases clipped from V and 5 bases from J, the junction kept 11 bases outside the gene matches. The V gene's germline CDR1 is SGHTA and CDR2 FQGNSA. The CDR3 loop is CASSPVSGRARTGELFF. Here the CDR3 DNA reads TGTGCCAGCAGCCCAGTCAGCGGGAGGGCCAGGACCGGGGAGCTGTTTTTT.

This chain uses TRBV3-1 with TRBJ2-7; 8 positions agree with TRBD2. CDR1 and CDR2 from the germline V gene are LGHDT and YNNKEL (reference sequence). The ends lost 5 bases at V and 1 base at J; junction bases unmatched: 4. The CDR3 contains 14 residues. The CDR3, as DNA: TGTGCCAGCAGCTCACAGCGGGAGTCCTACGAGCAGTACTTC. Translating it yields CASSSQRESYEQYF.

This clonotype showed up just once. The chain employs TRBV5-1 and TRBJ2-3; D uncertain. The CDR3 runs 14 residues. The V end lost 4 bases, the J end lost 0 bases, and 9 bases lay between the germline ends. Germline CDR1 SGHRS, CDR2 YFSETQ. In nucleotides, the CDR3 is TGCGCCAGCAGCGTGACCCAAAGCACAGATACGCAGTATTTT. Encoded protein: CASSVTQSTDTQYF.

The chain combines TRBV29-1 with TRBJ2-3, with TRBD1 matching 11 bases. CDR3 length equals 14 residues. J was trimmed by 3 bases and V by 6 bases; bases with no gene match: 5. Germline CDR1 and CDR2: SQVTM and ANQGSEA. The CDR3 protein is CSVGQGARTDTQYF. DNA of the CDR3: TGCAGCGTCGGACAGGGGGCGAGGACAGATACGCAGTATTTT.

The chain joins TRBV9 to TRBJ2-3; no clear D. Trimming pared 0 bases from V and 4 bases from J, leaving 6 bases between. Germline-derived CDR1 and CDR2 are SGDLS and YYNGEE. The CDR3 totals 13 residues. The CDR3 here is CASSVVLPDTQYF. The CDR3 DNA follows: TGTGCCAGCAGCGTAGTATTACCAGATACGCAGTATTTT. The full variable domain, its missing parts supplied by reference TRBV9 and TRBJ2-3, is DSGVTQTPKHLITATGQRVTLRCSPRSGDLSVYWYQQSLDQGLQFLIQYYNGEERAKGNILERFSAQQFPDLHSELNLSSLELGDSALYFCASSVVLPDTQYFGPGTRLTVL.

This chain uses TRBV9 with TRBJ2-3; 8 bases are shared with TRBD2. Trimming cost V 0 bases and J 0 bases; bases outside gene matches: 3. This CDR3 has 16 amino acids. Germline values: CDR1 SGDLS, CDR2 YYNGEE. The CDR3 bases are TGTGCCAGCAGCGTAGGAGCTAGCGGGAGCACAGATACGCAGTATTTT. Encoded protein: CASSVGASGSTDTQYF.

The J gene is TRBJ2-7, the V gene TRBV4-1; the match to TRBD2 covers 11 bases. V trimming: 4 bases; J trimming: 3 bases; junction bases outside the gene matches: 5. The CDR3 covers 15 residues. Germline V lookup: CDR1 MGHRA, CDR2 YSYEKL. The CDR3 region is CASSRSTSGNYEQYF. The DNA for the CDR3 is TGCGCCAGCAGCCGCTCGACTAGCGGGAACTACGAGCAGTACTTC.

The CDR3 loop is CASSLQGTMSNQPQHF. CDR3 DNA sequence: TGTGCCAGCAGCTTACAGGGGACCATGAGCAATCAGCCCCAGCATTTT. The chain joins TRBV7-2 to TRBJ1-5; a possible D gene is TRBD1 (6 bases). Germline CDR1 is SGHTA and CDR2 is FQGNSA. The CDR3 runs 16 residues. V lost 2 bases, J lost 1 base, and 12 bases lay in between.

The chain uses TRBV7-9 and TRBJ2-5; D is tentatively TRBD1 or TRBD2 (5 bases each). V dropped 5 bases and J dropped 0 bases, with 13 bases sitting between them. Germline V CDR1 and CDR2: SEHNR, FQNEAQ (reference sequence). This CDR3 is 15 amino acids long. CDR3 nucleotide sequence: TGTGCCAGCAGCCCCGGGACGGGAAACCAAGAGACCCAGTACTTC. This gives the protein CASSPGTGNQETQYF.

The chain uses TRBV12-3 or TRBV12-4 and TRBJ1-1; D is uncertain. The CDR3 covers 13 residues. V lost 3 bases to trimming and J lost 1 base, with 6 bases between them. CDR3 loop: CASSFWENTEAFF. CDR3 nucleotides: TGTGCCAGCAGTTTTTGGGAGAACACTGAAGCTTTCTTT.

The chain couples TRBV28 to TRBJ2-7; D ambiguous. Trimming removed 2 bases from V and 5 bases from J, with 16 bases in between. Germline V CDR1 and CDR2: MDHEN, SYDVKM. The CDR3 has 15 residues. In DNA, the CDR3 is TGTGCCAGCAGTTTAAACCCCGTGCAGGCCCACGAGCAGTACTTC. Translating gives CASSLNPVQAHEQYF. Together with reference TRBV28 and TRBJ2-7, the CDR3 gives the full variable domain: DVKVTQSSRYLVKRTGEKVFLECVQDMDHENMFWYRQDPGLGLRLIYFSYDVKMKEKGDIPEGYSVSREKKERFSLILESASTNQTSMYLCASSLNPVQAHEQYFGPGTRLTVT.

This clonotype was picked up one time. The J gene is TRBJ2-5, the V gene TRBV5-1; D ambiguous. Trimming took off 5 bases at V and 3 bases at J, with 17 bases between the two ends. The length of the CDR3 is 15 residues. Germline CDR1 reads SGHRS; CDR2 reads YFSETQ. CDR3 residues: CASRMTYTPKETQYF. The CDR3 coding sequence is TGCGCCAGCAGGATGACTTATACCCCAAAAGAGACCCAGTACTTC.

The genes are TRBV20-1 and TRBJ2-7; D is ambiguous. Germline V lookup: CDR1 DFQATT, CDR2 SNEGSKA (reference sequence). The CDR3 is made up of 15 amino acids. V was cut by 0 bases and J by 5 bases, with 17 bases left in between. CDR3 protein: CSAREKGRSYHEQYF. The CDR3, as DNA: TGCAGTGCTAGAGAGAAGGGAAGGAGCTATCACGAGCAGTACTTC.

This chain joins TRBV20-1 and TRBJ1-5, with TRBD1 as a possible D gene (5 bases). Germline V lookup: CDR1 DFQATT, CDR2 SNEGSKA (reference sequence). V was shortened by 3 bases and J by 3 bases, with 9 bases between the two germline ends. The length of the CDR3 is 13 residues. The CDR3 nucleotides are TGCAGTGCTAGGGAAGGGGTCAATCAGCCCCAGCATTTT. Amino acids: CSAREGVNQPQHF.

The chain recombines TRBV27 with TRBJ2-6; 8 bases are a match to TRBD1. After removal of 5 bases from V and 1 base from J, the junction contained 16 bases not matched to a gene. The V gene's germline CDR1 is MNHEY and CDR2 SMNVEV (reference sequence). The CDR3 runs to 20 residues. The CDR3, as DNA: TGTGCCAGCAGTCCCCGCGGGCAGGGGGCAGCGTTATCTGGGGCCAACGTCCTGACTTTC. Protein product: CASSPRGQGAALSGANVLTF.

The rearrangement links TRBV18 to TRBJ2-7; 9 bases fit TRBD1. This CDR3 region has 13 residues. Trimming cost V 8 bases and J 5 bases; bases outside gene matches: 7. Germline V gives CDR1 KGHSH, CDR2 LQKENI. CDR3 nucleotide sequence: TGTGCCAGCCGACCCGGGACAGGGAACGAGCAGTACTTC. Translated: CASRPGTGNEQYF.